This T cell receptor beta chain was identified during a study of radiation and T cells in renal cell carcinoma. General observations from the study: From baseline, blood top tumor clonotypes peaked at 2 weeks post-radiation.

For this clone: Antigen: not known.

The protocol was immunoSEQ multiplex PCR, while the TCRdb copy is restricted to in-frame clones and leaves out a portion. Of 50,000 to 75,000 clones in the sample, 65% to 80% were seen once. Sample time point: baseline pretreatment blood. The sample's treatment: 15 Gy SBRT to primary tumor, nephrectomy 4 weeks later. After SBRT, blood was collected at 2 and 4 weeks, plus baseline. Clear cell pathology was present in this patient's renal cell carcinoma. V lost 4 bases to trimming and J lost 1 base; unmatched junction nucleotides: 4. The V gene's germline CDR1 is SQVTM and CDR2 ANQGSEA. CDR3 length: 14 amino acids.

Here the sequenced sample was blood, taken from a patient whose treatment included radiotherapy and nephrectomy. The receptor's source is a man aged 60-69 years with renal cell carcinoma. The V and J genes are TRBV29-1 and TRBJ1-5; TRBD1 matches 7 bases. The CDR3 here is CSVAGQASNQPQHF. The CDR3, as DNA: TGCAGCGTTGCTGGACAGGCAAGCAATCAGCCCCAGCATTTT.